A single T cell receptor (beta chain) is shown here with its context. What it binds is not known. These data are taken from a study of spatial heterogeneity in lung cancer. About the research overall: Those follow-up PBMC samples that were available underwent sequencing, at a median interval of about 2 years following resection. Detection consistently captured more beta-chain sequences than alpha-chain sequences. General observations from the study: Blood contained ubiquitous expanded tumor TCRs more at resection than at follow-up.

Noted time point: blood at routine non-recurrence follow-up after resection. The study sequenced unsorted whole RNA from tumor, nontumor lung or frozen PBMC. Unique molecular identifiers tagged every individual TCR cDNA molecule. A single record per CDR3 protein comes from TCRdb applying MiXCR to the 5' RACE reads. The data hold 95,000 to 130,000 distinct CDR3 sequences, with 12% observed a single time. The clonotype originates from a male donor with early-stage non-small cell lung cancer. The input for sequencing was PBMCs, taken at follow-up.

The CDR3 DNA is TGCGCCAGCAGCCAAGGGTGGTCAGGGAGCACAGATACGCAGTATTTT. It yields the protein CASSQGWSGSTDTQYF. V is TRBV4-1 and J is TRBJ2-3, with D perhaps matching TRBD1 (5 bases). Trimming took off 1 base at V and 0 bases at J, with 11 bases between the two ends. This CDR3 has 16 amino acids. Germline lookup yields CDR1 MGHRA and CDR2 YSYEKL.